Shown below are 20 T cell receptor beta chains from a single sample sequenced in a study of cytomegalovirus exposure and HLA in healthy donors. Researchers ran the PCR with 60 Vbeta and 13 Jbeta primers. Produced via immunoSEQ multiplex PCR; TCRdb's table is partial and in-frame only. The data contain tens of thousands of clones, about 80% of them singletons. Material for sequencing was PBMCs. These receptors originate from a woman aged 50 to 60 in good health and CMV-seropositive.

This clone came up once. The rearrangement uses TRBV7-3 and TRBJ1-3; D is perhaps TRBD1 (6 bases). Trimming removed 4 bases from V and 0 bases from J, with 13 bases in between. From germline, CDR1 is SGHTA and CDR2 FQGTGA. This CDR3 contains 16 residues. This CDR3 reads CASSSGQPSSGNTIYF. In nucleotides, the CDR3 is TGTGCCAGCAGCTCTGGACAGCCGAGCTCTGGAAACACCATATATTTT.

There are a few counts of this clone. The CDR3 protein is CASSLASGGGTDTQYF. The CDR3 DNA is TGCGCCAGCAGCTTGGCATCGGGAGGCGGCACAGATACGCAGTATTTT. The chain employs TRBV5-1 and TRBJ2-3; 7 positions match TRBD2. The V gene end was trimmed by 0 bases and the J gene end by 1 base; junction bases not matched to a gene: 5. Germline CDR1 is SGHRS and CDR2 is YFSETQ. The length of the CDR3 is 16 residues.

This sequence joins TRBV7-3 and TRBJ2-3; D gene unclear. Germline lookup yields CDR1 SGHTA and CDR2 FQGTGA. Trimming left V 4 bases short and J 4 bases short, with 12 bases between. CDR3 length: 14 residues. The CDR3 loop is CASSSVVGPDTQYF. CDR3 sequence (DNA): TGTGCCAGCAGCTCCGTAGTTGGTCCAGATACGCAGTATTTT. The full variable domain, completed using reference TRBV7-3 and TRBJ2-3, is GAGVSQTPSNKVTEKGKYVELRCDPISGHTALYWYRQSLGQGPEFLIYFQGTGAADDSGLPNDRFFAVRPEGSVSTLKIQRTERGDSAVYLCASSSVVGPDTQYFGPGTRLTVL.

V is TRBV19 and J is TRBJ1-6; 8 bases map to TRBD1. The CDR3 is 15 amino acids. After removal of 9 bases from V and 7 bases from J, the junction contained 11 bases not matched to a gene. Germline values: CDR1 LNHDA, CDR2 SQIVND (reference sequence). The CDR3 region has the DNA TGTGCCAGCGCCCCCCTTACAGGGGGAAATTCACCCCTCCACTTT. Its protein product is CASAPLTGGNSPLHF.

This clone has just one count. The chain combines TRBV19 with TRBJ2-7; the D gene is possibly TRBD1 (6 bases). The CDR3 contains 16 residues. Looked up from germline, CDR1 is LNHDA and CDR2 is SQIVND (reference sequence). Trimming removed 5 bases at V and 3 bases at J, with 20 bases between. CDR3 sequence (DNA): TGTGCCAGTAGTGGGGACAAGGCCAAGCCCTTCTACGAGCAGTACTTC. Protein product: CASSGDKAKPFYEQYF.

The J gene is TRBJ1-5, the V gene TRBV30; D gene unclear. Germline-derived CDR1 and CDR2 are GTSNPN and SVGIG (reference sequence). The CDR3 length is 13 residues. With 0 bases removed from V and 4 bases from J, the gap between germline ends came to 7 bases. The CDR3 bases are TGTGCCTGGAGTGTAGCGGTGAATCAGCCCCAGCATTTT. As protein: CAWSVAVNQPQHF.

The chain uses TRBV29-1 and TRBJ2-2, with a tentative D call TRBD1 (7 bases). This CDR3 comprises 15 residues. V lost 7 bases, J lost 5 bases, and 20 bases lay in between. In germline, CDR1 is SQVTM, CDR2 ANQGSEA. CDR3 nucleotides: TGCAGCGCCAAGGGCGGGACAGTGAGGACCGGGGAGCTGTTTTTT. Translation: CSAKGGTVRTGELFF.

A few counts support this clone. This chain connects TRBV11-3 to TRBJ2-2, with D possibly matching TRBD1 (6 bases). The CDR3 has 15 residues. The V gene lost 3 bases and the J gene lost 2 bases, with 10 bases spanning the gap. Germline V gene data show CDR1 as SGHNT and CDR2 as YENEEA. The CDR3 DNA is TGTGCCAGCAGCTTCGGCAGGGGAAACACCGGGGAGCTGTTTTTT. Translating it yields CASSFGRGNTGELFF.

The chain combines TRBV6-6 with TRBJ1-5; D remains ambiguous. V lost 5 bases to trimming and J lost 12 bases, with 11 bases between them. There are 11 residues in the CDR3. Germline lookup yields CDR1 MNHNY and CDR2 SVGAGI (reference sequence). Written as DNA, the CDR3 is TGTGCCAGCAGTCCCTCCGAGGGCCAGCATTTT. It codes for CASSPSEGQHF.

This clone was counted only a few times. The J gene is TRBJ1-5, the V gene TRBV18, with no clear D. The V end was cut by 2 bases, the J end by 7 bases, with 12 bases between. This CDR3 spans 14 amino acids. Germline values: CDR1 KGHSH, CDR2 LQKENI. The CDR3 sequence is CASSPGPNPQPQHF. In nucleotides, the CDR3 is TGTGCCAGCTCACCAGGGCCTAATCCCCAGCCCCAGCATTTT.

The chain links TRBV9 to TRBJ1-5; D unclear. The CDR3 is 15 amino acids. Trimming stripped 0 bases from V and 7 bases from J, with 14 bases between. The V gene's germline CDR1 is SGDLS and CDR2 YYNGEE. The CDR3 region is CASSVDDYPTQPQHF. CDR3 in DNA: TGTGCCAGCAGCGTAGATGACTATCCAACCCAGCCCCAGCATTTT.

On this clone itself: One end of the junction fails to match germline, which may point to a read error. Other DNA sequences within the sample encode an identical CDR3. J is TRBJ2-5 and V is TRBV2; a possible D gene is TRBD1 (5 bases). The CDR3 extends over 15 amino acids. In germline, CDR1 is SNHLY, CDR2 FYNNEI. CDR3 residues: CASSEFRGFQETQYF. The CDR3 DNA reads TGCGCCAGCAGTGAATTTAGGGGATTCCAAGAGACCCAGTACTTC.

The V call is TRBV5-1, the J call TRBJ1-3; D possibly corresponds to TRBD1 (5 bases). Per germline, CDR1 SGHRS and CDR2 YFSETQ. Trimming cost V 0 bases and J 3 bases, with 13 bases left between them. The CDR3 is 16 amino acids. In nucleotides, the CDR3 is TGCGCCAGCAGCTTGGATGGGGGGTCAATTGGAAACACCATATATTTT. Translating gives CASSLDGGSIGNTIYF.

The chain couples TRBV10-3 to TRBJ1-4; D call uncertain. Germline-derived CDR1 and CDR2 are ENHRY and SYGVKD. The CDR3 covers 13 residues. The ends were cut back, 0 bases at V and 8 bases at J, with 7 bases in the middle. CDR3 residues: CAISESNSEKLFF. The CDR3 bases are TGTGCCATCAGTGAGTCGAACTCAGAAAAACTGTTTTTT.

The rearrangement joins TRBV5-6 to TRBJ2-7, with 9 bases that match TRBD1. The CDR3 contains 16 residues. Looked up from germline, CDR1 is SGHDT and CDR2 is YYEEEE. The J segment lost 6 bases and the V segment lost 0 bases, leaving 10 bases of the junction unmatched. CDR3 in DNA: TGTGCCAGCAGCTTGGGGATGACAGGGGGGTCTGTCGAGCAGTACGTC. Its translation is CASSLGMTGGSVEQYV.

This chain uses TRBV9 with TRBJ1-2, with a possible D match to TRBD1 (6 bases). With 4 bases removed from V and 5 bases from J, the gap between germline ends came to 18 bases. Looked up from germline, CDR1 is SGDLS and CDR2 is YYNGEE. The CDR3 runs to 15 residues. The CDR3 reads CASSTSQGIGYGYTF. For the CDR3, the DNA is TGTGCCAGCAGCACCTCCCAGGGGATTGGATATGGCTACACCTTC.

The rearrangement joins TRBV5-1 to TRBJ2-4; possible D gene TRBD1, 5 bases. CDR1 SGHRS and CDR2 YFSETQ come from the germline V gene. The CDR3 has 14 residues. V lost 3 bases and J lost 7, with 14 bases in between. The DNA for the CDR3 is TGCGCCAGCAGCTCATCAGGGTGGGTGAACATTCAGTACTTC. Its protein product is CASSSSGWVNIQYF.

The chain uses TRBV9 and TRBJ1-3; no clear D gene. CDR1 and CDR2 (germline): SGDLS, YYNGEE. With 8 bases removed from V and 0 bases from J, the gap between germline ends came to 15 bases. The CDR3 totals 15 residues. The CDR3 is CASTTGSLSGNTIYF. CDR3 nucleotide sequence: TGTGCCAGTACGACCGGGAGTCTCTCTGGAAACACCATATATTTT. Complete variable domain (other parts from reference TRBV9 and TRBJ1-3): DSGVTQTPKHLITATGQRVTLRCSPRSGDLSVYWYQQSLDQGLQFLIQYYNGEERAKGNILERFSAQQFPDLHSELNLSSLELGDSALYFCASTTGSLSGNTIYFGEGSWLTVV.

This sequence joins TRBV6-1 and TRBJ1-4, with TRBD1 as a possible D gene (5 bases). The CDR3 runs 15 residues. Germline CDR1 MNHNS, CDR2 SASEGT. Trimming removed 7 bases at V and 7 bases at J, with 19 bases between. The CDR3 sequence is CASKPGDFPTEKLFF. CDR3 coding DNA: TGTGCCAGCAAGCCCGGGGACTTTCCTACTGAAAAACTGTTTTTT.

This chain connects TRBV19 to TRBJ2-1, with a tentative D call TRBD2 (6 bases). The V end was cut by 3 bases, the J end by 4 bases, with 10 bases between. CDR1 is LNHDA, CDR2 SQIVND, per germline (reference sequence). This CDR3 is 14 amino acids long. The CDR3 spells CASSMLASYNEQFF. CDR3 in DNA: TGTGCCAGTAGTATGCTAGCGTCATACAATGAGCAGTTCTTC.